This TCR beta chain was sequenced for a study of blood T cell repertoires in COVID-19. Recruits, aged roughly 18 to 90 years, lived in approximately 26 US areas. Assay: immunoSEQ multiplex PCR; the TCRdb copy retains only in-frame clones and omits some. The table has a few hundred thousand clones, 87% seen once; the top ten hold under 6%. Unmatched junction bases numbered 10, after V lost 1 base and J lost 4 bases. Germline loops: CDR1 SEHNR, CDR2 FQNEAQ (reference sequence). The length of the CDR3 is 17 residues. The TCR sequence derives from a woman younger than 45 who had recovered from COVID-19. The chain has TRBV7-9 and TRBJ2-3; 8 bases align to TRBD2. The sequenced material came from PBMCs or T cells enriched from blood (not recorded which). The CDR3 reads CASSLDLRGAVADTQYF. DNA for the CDR3: TGTGCCAGCAGCTTAGACCTGCGGGGGGCGGTGGCAGATACGCAGTATTTT.